This T cell receptor (beta chain) appears in the sequencing data of a study of CXCR3-negative and CXCR3-positive naive CD8 T cells. All TRB cDNA libraries came from 5' RACE performed with UMI labels. TCRdb reanalyzed the 5' RACE reads and collapses them to one entry per CDR3 protein, without DNA. The sample's table shows about 89,000 distinct CDR3 sequences. The study sorted every CD8+ T cell subset in triplicate at under 350,000 cells each. CD45RO-CCR7+CD27+CD95- was the phenotype of naive CD8+ T cells. General study points: Higher TRB CDR3 hydrophobicity marked CXCR3-positive naive cells relative to CXCR3-negative naive cells. Cryopreserved cells partially lost CXCR3 expression, and fresh PBMCs were used in most assays.

The germline V gene encodes CDR1 MDHEN and CDR2 SYDVKM. This CDR3 region has 16 residues. Comments on this clonotype: Antigen: not known.

The chain carries TRBV28 and TRBJ2-1; TCRdb proposes TRBD2, but this gene call is untestable without DNA. This sequence originates from a human donor in good health. Some clones in this sample may be carry-over from other donors' samples. What was sequenced was naive CXCR3+ CD8+ T cells from blood. Subset given: CD45RO-CCR7+CD27+CD95- naive CD8+ T cells expressing CXCR3 (TNR3+). CDR3 sequence reads: CASTPGVAGGPYEQFF.